What follows is one TCR beta chain and its context. The CDR3 spans 15 residues. Germline V gives CDR1 SGHNT, CDR2 YENEEA. V trimming: 5 bases; J trimming: 6 bases; junction bases outside the gene matches: 5. The entry originates in a study of blood T cell repertoires in COVID-19. Profiled with immunoSEQ multiplex PCR; TCRdb holds only in-frame clones, not every one. The sample lists about 270,000 clones, roughly nine tenths occurring once. Categorization into cohorts depended on clinical history that participants reported. The receptor was derived from a woman under 30 who had recovered from COVID-19. Sequenced input: PBMCs or T cells enriched from blood (not recorded which). V is TRBV11-3 and J is TRBJ2-1, with TRBD2 identical over 12 bases. The CDR3: CASSAGLAGRNEQFF. CDR3 DNA: TGTGCCAGCAGCGCAGGACTAGCGGGACGCAATGAGCAGTTCTTC. The variable domain in full, with the rest retrieved from reference TRBV11-3 and TRBJ2-1, is EAGVVQSPRYKIIEKKQPVAFWCNPISGHNTLYWYLQNLGQGPELLIRYENEEAVDDSQLPKDRFSAERLKGVDSTLKIQPAELGDSAVYLCASSAGLAGRNEQFFGPGTRLTVL.